The 18 T cell receptor beta chains reported below all come from one sample, sequenced in a study of graft-versus-host responses after intestinal transplantation (dated by TCRdb to about 2021). Receptor libraries were prepared by the immunoSEQ multiplex PCR assay. TCRdb provides this immuneACCESS table in a form limited to in-frame rearrangements. Some clones are lacking; in checked studies, under half of them reflect an unresolved V gene, and why the rest are absent is not known. This sample has around 37,000 clones in its table, and under 85% of those were observed once. Under 4% of the sample belongs to the ten largest clones. Specimen: PBMCs, collected around 1,000 days after transplant. All receptors come from a human patient who received an intestinal transplant, so some T cells may come from the graft donor.

This clone was seen only a few times. The J gene is TRBJ1-1, the V gene TRBV19; no firm D call. The germline V and J ends were trimmed by 5 bases and 3 bases, with 13 bases remaining between them. The CDR3 spans 14 residues. Germline CDR1 reads LNHDA; CDR2 reads SQIVND (reference sequence). This chain's CDR3 is CASSPAGRHTEAFF. For the CDR3, the DNA is TGTGCCAGTAGTCCGGCGGGGAGGCACACTGAAGCTTTCTTT.

Of note for this clone: The junction does not match germline at one end; this may be a read error. The J gene is TRBJ2-3, the V gene TRBV20-1; D remains unclear. The CDR3 runs to 10 residues. CDR1 is DFQATT, CDR2 SNEGSKA, per germline (reference sequence). The CDR3 DNA is TGTTCATGTTCAGCAGATACGCAGTATTTT. Protein sequence: CSCSADTQYF.

This chain joins TRBV5-1 and TRBJ1-1, with 7 positions matching TRBD1. V was clipped by 4 bases and J by 5 bases; unmatched bases: 11. The CDR3 consists of 15 residues. Per germline, CDR1 SGHRS and CDR2 YFSETQ. CDR3 loop: CASSPWGGGGTEAFF. CDR3 DNA sequence: TGCGCCAGCAGCCCCTGGGGAGGGGGCGGTACTGAAGCTTTCTTT.

The genes are TRBV5-6 and TRBJ1-2, with 10 positions matching TRBD1. Germline V gives CDR1 SGHDT, CDR2 YYEEEE. The V and J ends lost 6 bases and 7 bases, in that order; junction bases with no gene match: 6. The CDR3 length is 13 residues. The CDR3 reads CASNGQGGFGYTF. CDR3 coding DNA: TGTGCCAGCAACGGACAGGGGGGTTTTGGCTACACCTTC.

The CDR3 is CASTNSGRFDEQYF. For the CDR3, the DNA is TGTGCCAGCACCAATAGCGGGAGGTTTGACGAGCAGTACTTC. The chain combines TRBV5-4 with TRBJ2-7; TRBD2 matches at 10 bases. The germline V gene has CDR1 SGHNT and CDR2 YYREEE (reference sequence). V trimming: 6 bases; J trimming: 5 bases; junction bases outside the gene matches: 8. This CDR3 has 14 residues. Looking up the rest from reference TRBV5-4 and TRBJ2-7 gives the full variable domain: ETGVTQSPTHLIKTRGQQVTLRCSSQSGHNTVSWYQQALGQGPQFIFQYYREEENGRGNFPPRFSGLQFPNYSSELNVNALELDDSALYLCASTNSGRFDEQYFGPGTRLTVT.

This rearrangement joins TRBV7-9 to TRBJ1-3; 7 nucleotides align to TRBD1. Germline V gene sequence: CDR1 SEHNR, CDR2 FQNEAQ (reference sequence). Trimming removed 5 bases from V and 3 bases from J; junction bases left unmatched: 1. The CDR3 is 13 residues long. CDR3 amino acids: CASSTGDGNTIYF. The CDR3 coding sequence is TGTGCCAGCAGCACAGGGGATGGAAACACCATATATTTT.

The chain is built from TRBV27 and TRBJ1-5, with 7 positions matching TRBD1. The CDR3 extends over 13 amino acids. Germline V gene sequence: CDR1 MNHEY, CDR2 SMNVEV (reference sequence). CDR3 nucleotides: TGTGCTAGCCGGGGACAGTCTAATCAGCCCCAGCATTTT. This translates into CASRGQSNQPQHF.

This clone has a single count. This chain links TRBV7-9 with TRBJ2-7; 11 bases are a match to TRBD1. The CDR3 contains 14 residues. Germline-derived CDR1 and CDR2 are SEHNR and FQNEAQ (reference sequence). The J segment lost 6 bases and the V segment lost 5 bases, leaving 6 bases of the junction unmatched. The DNA of the CDR3 is TGTGCCAGCAGCCGCCTCGGGACAGGGGGCGAGCAGTACTTC. Translation: CASSRLGTGGEQYF.

The chain uses TRBV5-1 and TRBJ2-1; D assignment may be TRBD1 or TRBD2 (6 bases each). The CDR3 spans 17 residues. Germline V gene lookup returns CDR1 SGHRS and CDR2 YFSETQ. Trimming pared 0 bases from V and 5 bases from J, leaving 18 bases between. The CDR3 nucleotides read TGCGCCAGCAGCTTGGGTCCCCTCCGGGGGCCCCACAATGAGCAGTTCTTC. The encoded protein is CASSLGPLRGPHNEQFF.

This clone counts as medium-sized. V is TRBV15 and J is TRBJ2-3; D is uncertain. Trimming took 4 bases from V and 3 from J, leaving 8 bases between them. Germline CDR1 and CDR2: LNHNV and YYDKDF (reference sequence). The CDR3 sequence is 13 residues long. CDR3 coding DNA: TGTGCCACCAGCACTGGGGAAACAGATACGCAGTATTTT. Protein: CATSTGETDTQYF.

The CDR3 protein is CASSLSKSPGGQPQHF. CDR3 coding DNA: TGTGCCAGCAGTTTATCGAAGTCACCGGGGGGTCAGCCCCAGCATTTT. The chain employs TRBV27 and TRBJ1-5; D is possibly TRBD1 (5 bases). The CDR3 is made up of 16 amino acids. V was pared by 0 bases and J by 6 bases, with 15 bases between. Per the germline V gene, CDR1 is MNHEY and CDR2 is SMNVEV (reference sequence).

J is TRBJ2-7 and V is TRBV27; 9 bases map to TRBD1. The length of the CDR3 is 17 residues. Looked up from germline, CDR1 is MNHEY and CDR2 is SMNVEV (reference sequence). Germline trimming cut 3 bases from V and 2 bases from J; bases unmatched to any gene: 11. CDR3 sequence: CASSFQTRDRAPYEQYF. The CDR3, as DNA: TGTGCCAGCAGTTTCCAGACCCGGGACAGGGCCCCCTACGAGCAGTACTTC.

This chain joins TRBV5-1 and TRBJ2-5; 8 bases match TRBD1. J gave up 2 bases and V 4 bases, and 16 bases lay outside the gene matches. The CDR3 runs 18 residues. Per germline, CDR1 SGHRS and CDR2 YFSETQ. In DNA form, the CDR3 reads TGCGCCAGCAGCCTCGGTGCCCCCCCCGGGACAGGTCAAGAGACCCAGTACTTC. Its protein product is CASSLGAPPGTGQETQYF.

The rearrangement links TRBV7-2 to TRBJ1-4, with D unresolved. The CDR3 spans 14 residues. Germline V lookup: CDR1 SGHTA, CDR2 FQGNSA. V lost 0 bases to trimming and J lost 8 bases, with 10 bases between them. The CDR3 here is CASSLAVTEEKLFF. The CDR3 DNA follows: TGTGCCAGCAGCTTAGCGGTGACCGAAGAAAAACTGTTTTTT.

This clone was seen only once. The V call is TRBV10-2, the J call TRBJ1-1; D unresolved. The CDR3 runs to 11 residues. The V and J ends lost 0 bases and 11 bases respectively, with 7 bases between them. In germline, CDR1 is WSHSY, CDR2 SAAADI. CDR3 protein: CASSESTVAFF. DNA of the CDR3: TGCGCCAGCAGTGAGTCGACTGTTGCTTTCTTT.

V gene TRBV5-1 combines with J gene TRBJ2-3; 13 bases fit TRBD2. The CDR3 extends over 16 amino acids. Trimming at V came to 4 bases and at J to 5 bases, leaving 7 bases not matched to a gene. Per the germline V gene, CDR1 is SGHRS and CDR2 is YFSETQ. This CDR3 reads CASSGGTSGTIDTQYF. CDR3 in DNA: TGCGCCAGCAGCGGAGGGACTAGCGGGACGATAGATACGCAGTATTTT.

This chain joins TRBV5-1 and TRBJ2-1, with D unresolved. This CDR3 contains 13 residues. Germline CDR1 SGHRS, CDR2 YFSETQ. Trimming stripped 4 bases from V and 5 bases from J, with 10 bases between. The CDR3 region is CASSSLQDNEQFF. The CDR3 nucleotides are TGCGCCAGCAGCAGCCTCCAGGACAATGAGCAGTTCTTC.

This chain connects TRBV7-3 to TRBJ2-2, with 9 bases identical to TRBD2. With V trimmed by 5 bases and J by 5 bases, 9 bases remained unmatched. Germline lookup yields CDR1 SGHTA and CDR2 FQGTGA. The CDR3 is made up of 16 amino acids. The CDR3 protein is CASSVSGSLRTGELFF. The CDR3 bases are TGTGCCAGCAGCGTTAGCGGGAGTCTGAGGACCGGGGAGCTGTTTTTT. Together with reference TRBV7-3 and TRBJ2-2, the CDR3 gives the full variable domain: GAGVSQTPSNKVTEKGKYVELRCDPISGHTALYWYRQSLGQGPEFLIYFQGTGAADDSGLPNDRFFAVRPEGSVSTLKIQRTERGDSAVYLCASSVSGSLRTGELFFGEGSRLTVL.